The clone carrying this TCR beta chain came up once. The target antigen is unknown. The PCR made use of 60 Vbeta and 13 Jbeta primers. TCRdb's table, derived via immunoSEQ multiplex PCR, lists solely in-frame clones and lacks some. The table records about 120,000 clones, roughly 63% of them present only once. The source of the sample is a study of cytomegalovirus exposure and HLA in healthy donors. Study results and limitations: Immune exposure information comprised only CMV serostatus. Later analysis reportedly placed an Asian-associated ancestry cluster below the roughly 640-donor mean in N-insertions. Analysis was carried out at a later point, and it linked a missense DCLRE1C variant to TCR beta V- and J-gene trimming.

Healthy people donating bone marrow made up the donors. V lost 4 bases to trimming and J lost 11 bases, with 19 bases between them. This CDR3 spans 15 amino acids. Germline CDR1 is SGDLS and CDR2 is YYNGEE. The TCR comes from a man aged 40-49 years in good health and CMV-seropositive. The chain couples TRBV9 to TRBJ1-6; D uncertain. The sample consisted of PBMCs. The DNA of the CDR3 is TGTGCCAGCAGCCCTCGGCTGGAACAGCAAGCACCCCTCCACTTT. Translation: CASSPRLEQQAPLHF.